This T cell receptor (beta chain) comes out of a study of regulatory and conventional T cells in RAG deficiency (TCRdb year 2017). With regard to the full study: High-throughput TCR beta sequencing was used to compare the repertoire diversity and composition of Treg, conventional CD4+ and CD8+ T cells between RAG-deficient patients and healthy controls.

Overall study outcomes, separate from this receptor: Compared with control T-cell subpopulations, the RAG-deficient patients had markedly lower Shannon entropy and higher Simpson indices. Shorter CDR3 lengths were found in all patient T-cell subsets, and >80% Treg-Tconv repertoire overlap at nucleotide and amino acid level was observed in Omenn syndrome patients. Unique TCR beta sequences from Treg cells were around 100-fold fewer in Omenn syndrome and CID/AS patients than controls, versus about 9.9-fold for other subsets. Sorted CD25-high CD127-low cells from Omenn syndrome patients may represent peripherally activated cells rather than bona fide Treg cells. Some T-cell subset analyses were not done for some subjects.

The library came from the immunoSEQ multiplex PCR assay. Rearranged TCR beta chain products were amplified from the genomic DNA of sorted T-cell subsets and were then sequenced. Per the authors' processing: Shannon entropy and Simpson indices were used to measure how diverse the repertoire of productive TCR beta rearrangements was. To assess clonal expansion, the frequencies of the 100 most abundant productive TCR beta clonotypes were added up as a share of total reads. The TRB repertoires were scored with a self-reactivity index that is based on amino acid usage at CDR3beta positions 6 and 7. Repertoire analyses used two-way ANOVA; flow cytometric analyses used Student t or Mann-Whitney tests. The source is immuneACCESS, and TCRdb retained only in-frame sequences with V and J called. Part of the clones is not carried over; for the studies checked, unresolved V genes explain less than half of this, and the remainder is unexplained. D and trimming come from the DNA, and the V and J calls and clone size come from that table. The sample table contains tens of thousands of clones; only one count was recorded for roughly 96% of them. The ten largest clones capture 1% to 1.5% of the sample.

Conventional CD4+ T cells were purified from blood as CD25-low CD127-high cells before genomic DNA extraction. Repertoire analyses used several healthy control donors as the comparison group. V is reduced by 3 bases and J by 10 bases, leaving a spacing of 16 bases between them. The germline V gene yields SGDLS for CDR1 and YYNGEE for CDR2. From the cysteine through the phenylalanine, the CDR3 covers 14 amino acids. The DNA shown is the 42-base CDR3, in frame from base 1. As for this clone: Its antigen is not yet known. Base qualities are not provided; no much larger clone lies one nucleotide away.

These same records also appear under a second study, on regulatory T cells. As that second study puts it: The multiplex PCR relied on 52 forward TRBV primers and 13 reverse TRBJ primers, and amplification bias was corrected through assay-based and computational methods. In patients, repertoires had restricted unique TRB V-J pairs and skewed V and J gene usage, with regulatory T cells showing the most marked changes. The study compared T-cell receptor beta repertoires of sorted regulatory, conventional CD4+ and CD8+ T cells in CD3G-deficient patients with those in healthy controls. Peripheral blood mononuclear cells were isolated by Ficoll density separation. Within the immunoSEQ assay, multiplex PCR amplified rearranged TRB loci from genomic DNA. Sequencing of the TRB amplicons was done on an Illumina HiSeq platform. Raw sequences were error-filtered and aligned to reference gene sequences by custom algorithms, then analyzed with the immunoSEQ online tools. The frequencies of productive and nonproductive TRB rearrangements were evaluated among unique sequences as well as among total sequences. Groups were compared by t tests, Mann-Whitney tests or two-way ANOVA performed in Prism software.

The clonotype was recovered from a human donor in good health. The chain is assembled from TRBV9 and TRBJ1-4; possibly the D gene is TRBD1, per 5 matching bases. The sequencing input was CD25- CD4+ T cells sorted from blood. The DNA sequence is as follows: TGTGCCAGCAGCGGGTCGGCGGGGGAAGGAAAACTGTTTTTT. Translated, it gives CASSGSAGEGKLFF.